This T cell receptor (beta chain) was captured in a study of post-analysis software for immune sequencing data. Study conclusions and caveats: A significant reduction in normalized Chao1 diversity was observed in multiple sclerosis patients versus controls. TRBV5-6, TRBV5-1 and TRBV20-1 belonged to a set of a few TRBV segments that were more frequent in patients than controls.

Trimming left V 2 bases short and J 1 base short, with 20 bases between. The germline gives CDR1 LGHDT, CDR2 YNNKEL (reference sequence). This CDR3 region has 18 residues. In regard to this clonotype: Its antigen is as yet unknown.

Presence of unique molecular identifiers characterized the TCR beta cDNA libraries. TCRdb redid the calling of the PCR reads with MiXCR, one entry per CDR3 protein. The table lists about 820,000 distinct CDR3 sequences, roughly 50% of them singletons. This receptor was identified in a girl between 5 and 17 years old with multiple sclerosis. The sequenced sample was blood. The V call is TRBV3-1, the J call TRBJ2-5; D is possibly TRBD2 (7 bases). The CDR3 here is CASSQPWGASGTQETQYF. The CDR3 DNA reads as TGTGCCAGCAGCCAACCCTGGGGGGCTAGCGGCACCCAAGAGACCCAGTACTTC.